The table lists the clone carrying this T cell receptor beta chain with many counts. Each cDNA molecule carried a unique molecular identifier. TCRdb re-analysed the 5' RACE reads in MiXCR, keeping a single row per CDR3 protein. Of 25,000 to 30,000 distinct CDR3 sequences in the sample, around 4% are singletons; the top ten hold about 10%. The data were obtained in a study of early T cells in non-severe SARS-CoV-2 infection. Study summary: Chains from this unsorted whole-blood bulk RNA could not be paired.

Trimming cost V 1 base and J 6 bases; bases outside gene matches: 4. Germline V gives CDR1 SGHTA, CDR2 FQGTGA. The CDR3 is 17 amino acids. This TCR was recovered from an adult who was a healthcare worker with PCR-confirmed SARS-CoV-2 infection or an uninfected control (not recorded which). Sequenced input: whole blood. The chain joins TRBV7-3 to TRBJ2-2; 14 bases align to TRBD2. The CDR3 region has the DNA TGTGCCAGCAGCTTAAGAGGGACTAGCGGGAGCGCCGGGGAGCTGTTTTTT. Protein: CASSLRGTSGSAGELFF.